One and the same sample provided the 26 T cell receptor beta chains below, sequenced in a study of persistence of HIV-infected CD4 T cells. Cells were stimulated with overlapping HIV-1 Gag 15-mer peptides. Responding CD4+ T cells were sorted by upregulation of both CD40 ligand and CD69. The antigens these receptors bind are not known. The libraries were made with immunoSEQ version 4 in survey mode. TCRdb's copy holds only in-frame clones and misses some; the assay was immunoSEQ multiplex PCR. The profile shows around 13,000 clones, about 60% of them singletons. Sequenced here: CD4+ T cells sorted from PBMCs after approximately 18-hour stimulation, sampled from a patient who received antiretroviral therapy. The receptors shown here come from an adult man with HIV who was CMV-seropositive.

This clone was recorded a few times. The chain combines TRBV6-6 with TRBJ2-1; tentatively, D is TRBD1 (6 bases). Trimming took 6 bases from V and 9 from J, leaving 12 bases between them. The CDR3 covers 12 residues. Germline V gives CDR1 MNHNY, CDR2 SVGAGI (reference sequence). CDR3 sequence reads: CASSQDSGEQFF. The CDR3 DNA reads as TGTGCCAGCAGCCAGGACAGTGGTGAGCAGTTCTTC.

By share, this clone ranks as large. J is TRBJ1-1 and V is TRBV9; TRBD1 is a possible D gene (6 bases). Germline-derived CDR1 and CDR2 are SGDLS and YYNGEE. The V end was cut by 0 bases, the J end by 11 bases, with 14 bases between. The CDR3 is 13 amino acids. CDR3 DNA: TGTGCCAGCAGCGTAGGACAGGCTGGGGCGGCTTTCTTT. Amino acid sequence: CASSVGQAGAAFF.

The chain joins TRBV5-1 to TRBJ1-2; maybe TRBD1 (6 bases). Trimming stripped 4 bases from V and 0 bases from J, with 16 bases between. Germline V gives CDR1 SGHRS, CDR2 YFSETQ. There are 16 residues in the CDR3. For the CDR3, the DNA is TGCGCCAGCAGCCAACTACAGGGCTCAGCTAACTATGGCTACACCTTC. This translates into CASSQLQGSANYGYTF.

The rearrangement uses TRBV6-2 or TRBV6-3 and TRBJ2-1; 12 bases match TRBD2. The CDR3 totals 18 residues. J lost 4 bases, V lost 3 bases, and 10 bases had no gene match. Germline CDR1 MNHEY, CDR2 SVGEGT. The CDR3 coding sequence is TGTGCCAGCAGTTATTCGGCTAGCGGGAGGGCCGGGTACAATGAGCAGTTCTTC. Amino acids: CASSYSASGRAGYNEQFF.

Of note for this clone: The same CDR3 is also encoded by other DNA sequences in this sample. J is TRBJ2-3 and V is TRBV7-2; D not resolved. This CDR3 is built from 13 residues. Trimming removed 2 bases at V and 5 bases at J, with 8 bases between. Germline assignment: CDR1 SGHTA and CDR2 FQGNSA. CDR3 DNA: TGTGCCAGCAGCTTATCCACCTTAGATACGCAGTATTTT. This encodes CASSLSTLDTQYF.

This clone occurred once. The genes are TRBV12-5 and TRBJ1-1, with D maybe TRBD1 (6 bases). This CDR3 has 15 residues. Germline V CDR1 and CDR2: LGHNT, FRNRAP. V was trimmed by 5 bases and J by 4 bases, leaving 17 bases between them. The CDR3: CASGPDTGRGTEAFF. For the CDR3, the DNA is TGTGCTAGTGGTCCCGATACAGGGAGGGGCACTGAAGCTTTCTTT.

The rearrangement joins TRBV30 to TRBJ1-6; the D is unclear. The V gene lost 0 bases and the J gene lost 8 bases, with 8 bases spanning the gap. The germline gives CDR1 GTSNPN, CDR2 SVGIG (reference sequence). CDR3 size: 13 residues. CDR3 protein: CAWSVSVDSPLHF. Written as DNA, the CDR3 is TGTGCCTGGAGTGTATCTGTAGATTCACCCCTCCACTTT.

CDR3 coding DNA: TGCAGTCTACGGGGGACAGGGTACTACAATGAGCAGTTCTTC. Translated, it gives CSLRGTGYYNEQFF. The gene calls are TRBV29-1 and TRBJ2-1; TRBD1 matches at 9 bases. The CDR3 runs 14 residues. Germline assignment: CDR1 SQVTM and CDR2 ANQGSEA.

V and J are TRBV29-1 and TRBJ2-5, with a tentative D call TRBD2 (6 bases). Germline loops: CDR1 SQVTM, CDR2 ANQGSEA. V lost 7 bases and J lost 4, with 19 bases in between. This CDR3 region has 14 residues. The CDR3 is CSALGGDTGETQYF. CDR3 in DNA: TGCAGCGCCCTAGGAGGGGATACCGGAGAGACCCAGTACTTC.

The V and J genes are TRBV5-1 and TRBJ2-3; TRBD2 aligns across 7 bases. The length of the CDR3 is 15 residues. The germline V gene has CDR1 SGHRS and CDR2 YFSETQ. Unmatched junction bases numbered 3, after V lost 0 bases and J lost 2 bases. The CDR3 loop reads CASSLAGLNTDTQYF. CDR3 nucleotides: TGCGCCAGCAGCTTGGCGGGACTAAACACAGATACGCAGTATTTT.

The CDR3 loop reads CASSRRSSPLHF. The DNA for the CDR3 is TGTGCCAGCAGTCGGAGAAGTTCACCCCTCCACTTT. The chain links TRBV6-5 to TRBJ1-6; D is unclear. V was cut by 5 bases and J by 9 bases, with 8 bases left in between. Germline V gives CDR1 MNHEY, CDR2 SVGAGI. The CDR3 runs to 12 residues.

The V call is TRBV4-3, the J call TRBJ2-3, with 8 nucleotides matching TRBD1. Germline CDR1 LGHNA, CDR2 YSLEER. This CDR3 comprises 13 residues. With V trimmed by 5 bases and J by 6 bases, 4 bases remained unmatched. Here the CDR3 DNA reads TGCGCCAGCAGCGGCCGACAGGGGGATACGCAGTATTTT. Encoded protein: CASSGRQGDTQYF.

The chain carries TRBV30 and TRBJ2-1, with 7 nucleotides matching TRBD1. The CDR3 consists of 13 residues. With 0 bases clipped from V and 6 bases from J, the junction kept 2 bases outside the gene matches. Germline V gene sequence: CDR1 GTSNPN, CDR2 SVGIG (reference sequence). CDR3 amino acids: CAWSVTGVNEQFF. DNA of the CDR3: TGTGCCTGGAGTGTAACAGGGGTCAATGAGCAGTTCTTC.

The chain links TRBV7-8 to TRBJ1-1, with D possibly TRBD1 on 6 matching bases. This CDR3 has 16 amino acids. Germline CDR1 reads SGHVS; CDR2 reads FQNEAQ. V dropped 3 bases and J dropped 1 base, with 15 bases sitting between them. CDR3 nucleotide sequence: TGTGCCAGCAGCTTCGGCCAGGGGTTGAAGAACACTGAAGCTTTCTTT. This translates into CASSFGQGLKNTEAFF.

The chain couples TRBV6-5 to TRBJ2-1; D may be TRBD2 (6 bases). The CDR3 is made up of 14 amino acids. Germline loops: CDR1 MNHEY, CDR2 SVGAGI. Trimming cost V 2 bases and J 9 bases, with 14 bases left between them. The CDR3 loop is CASSYRLDSSEQFF. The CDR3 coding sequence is TGTGCCAGCAGTTACCGACTAGACTCGAGTGAGCAGTTCTTC.

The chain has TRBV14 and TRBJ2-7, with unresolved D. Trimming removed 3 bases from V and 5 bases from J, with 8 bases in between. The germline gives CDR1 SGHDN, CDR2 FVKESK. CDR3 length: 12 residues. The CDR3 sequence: CASSHLTHEQYF. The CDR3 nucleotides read TGTGCCAGCAGCCACTTGACACACGAGCAGTACTTC.

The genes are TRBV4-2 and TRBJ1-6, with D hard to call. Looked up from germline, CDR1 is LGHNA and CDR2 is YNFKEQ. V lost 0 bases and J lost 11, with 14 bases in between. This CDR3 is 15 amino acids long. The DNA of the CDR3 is TGTGCCAGCAGCCAAGATCTTGGGGTAGGGCCACCCCTCCACTTT. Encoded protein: CASSQDLGVGPPLHF.

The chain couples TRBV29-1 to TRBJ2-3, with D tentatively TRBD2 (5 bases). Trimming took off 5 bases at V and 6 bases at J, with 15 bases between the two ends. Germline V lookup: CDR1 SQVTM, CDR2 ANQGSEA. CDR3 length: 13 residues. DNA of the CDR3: TGCAGCGTTACTAGAACGGGGATTGATACGCAGTATTTT. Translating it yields CSVTRTGIDTQYF.

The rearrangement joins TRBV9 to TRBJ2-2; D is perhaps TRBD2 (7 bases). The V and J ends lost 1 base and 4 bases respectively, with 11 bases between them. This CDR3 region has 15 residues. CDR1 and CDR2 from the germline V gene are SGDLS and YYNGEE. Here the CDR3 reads CASSVLGGGTGELFF. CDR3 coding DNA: TGTGCCAGCAGCGTACTGGGAGGGGGCACCGGGGAGCTGTTTTTT. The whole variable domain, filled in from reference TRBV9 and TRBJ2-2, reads DSGVTQTPKHLITATGQRVTLRCSPRSGDLSVYWYQQSLDQGLQFLIQYYNGEERAKGNILERFSAQQFPDLHSELNLSSLELGDSALYFCASSVLGGGTGELFFGEGSRLTVL.

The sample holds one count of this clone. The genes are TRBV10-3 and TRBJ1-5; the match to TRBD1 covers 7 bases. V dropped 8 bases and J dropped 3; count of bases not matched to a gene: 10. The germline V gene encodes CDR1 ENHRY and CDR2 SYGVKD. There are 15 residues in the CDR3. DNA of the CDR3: TGTGCCATCGCCGAGACAGGGTCGTTCAATCAGCCCCAGCATTTT. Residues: CAIAETGSFNQPQHF.

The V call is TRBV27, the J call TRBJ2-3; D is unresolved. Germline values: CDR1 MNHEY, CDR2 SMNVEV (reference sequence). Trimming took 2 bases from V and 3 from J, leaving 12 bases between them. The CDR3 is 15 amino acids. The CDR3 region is CASSLGSLGTDTQYF. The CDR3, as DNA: TGTGCCAGCAGTTTAGGGTCCCTCGGGACAGATACGCAGTATTTT.

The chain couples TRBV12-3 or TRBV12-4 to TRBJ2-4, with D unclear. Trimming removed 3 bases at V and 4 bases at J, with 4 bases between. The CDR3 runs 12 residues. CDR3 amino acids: CASSFGKNIQYF. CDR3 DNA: TGTGCCAGCAGTTTCGGGAAAAACATTCAGTACTTC.

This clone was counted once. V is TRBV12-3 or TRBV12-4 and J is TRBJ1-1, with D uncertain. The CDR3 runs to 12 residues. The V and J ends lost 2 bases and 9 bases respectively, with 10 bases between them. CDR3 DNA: TGTGCCAGCAGTTTACAACTGACAAAAGCTTTCTTT. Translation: CASSLQLTKAFF.

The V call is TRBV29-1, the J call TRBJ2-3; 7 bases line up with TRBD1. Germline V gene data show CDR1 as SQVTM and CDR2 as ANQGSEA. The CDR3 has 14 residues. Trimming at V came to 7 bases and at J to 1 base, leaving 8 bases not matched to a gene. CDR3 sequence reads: CSAAGTAGTDTQYF. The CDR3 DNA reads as TGCAGCGCTGCCGGGACAGCCGGCACAGATACGCAGTATTTT.

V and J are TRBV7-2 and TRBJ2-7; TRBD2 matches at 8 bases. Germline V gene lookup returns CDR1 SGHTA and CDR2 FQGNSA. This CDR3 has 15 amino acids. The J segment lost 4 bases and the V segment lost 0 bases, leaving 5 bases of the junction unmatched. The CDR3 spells CASSLAPSGPYEQYF. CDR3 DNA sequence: TGTGCCAGCAGCTTAGCCCCTAGCGGGCCTTACGAGCAGTACTTC.

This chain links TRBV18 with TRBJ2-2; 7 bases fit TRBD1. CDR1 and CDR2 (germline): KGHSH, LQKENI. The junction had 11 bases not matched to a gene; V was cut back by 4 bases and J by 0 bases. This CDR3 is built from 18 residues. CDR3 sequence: CASSRSAGGSANTGELFF. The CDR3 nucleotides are TGTGCCAGCTCACGATCCGCAGGGGGTAGTGCGAACACCGGGGAGCTGTTTTTT.